The 18 T cell receptor beta chains reported below all come from one sample, sequenced in a study of shared clonotypes between healthy human individuals. Generated by immunoSEQ multiplex PCR, the TCRdb table keeps only in-frame clones and is missing some. The sample yields around 1.1 million clones, 60% to 80% seen once. Sequencing input: memory CD4+ T cells from PBMCs. The subset is: CD45RA-negative fraction. These TCRs come from a man between 18 and 29 years old in good health. Some clones in this sample may be carry-over from other donors' samples.

This clone was seen only once. The chain combines TRBV9 with TRBJ1-2, with 9 bases identical to TRBD1. The CDR3 runs to 15 residues. The junction had 6 bases not matched to a gene; V was cut back by 4 bases and J by 2 bases. Germline V CDR1 and CDR2: SGDLS, YYNGEE. Written as DNA, the CDR3 is TGTGCCAGCAGCTCTCGGACAGGGGAAAACTATGGCTACACCTTC. The encoded protein is CASSSRTGENYGYTF.

The chain links TRBV5-8 to TRBJ2-1; 9 nucleotides line up with TRBD2. The CDR3 runs 15 residues. V trimming: 10 bases; J trimming: 8 bases; junction bases outside the gene matches: 16. Per germline, CDR1 SGHTS and CDR2 YDEGEE. The CDR3 spells CAPTVGAGGNYEQFF. The CDR3 bases are TGTGCCCCAACCGTGGGAGCGGGAGGCAACTATGAGCAGTTCTTC.

The chain recombines TRBV7-3 with TRBJ2-7; 7 positions agree with TRBD2. The CDR3 has 15 residues. Germline V gene data show CDR1 as SGHTA and CDR2 as FQGTGA. V lost 1 base and J lost 6; bases outside the gene matches: 9. The CDR3 DNA reads TGTGCCAGCAGCTTAAGTGTTGCGGGAGTAGGCGAGCAGTACTTC. It is translated as CASSLSVAGVGEQYF.

The chain has TRBV11-3 and TRBJ2-2, with 7 bases identical to TRBD2. Looked up from germline, CDR1 is SGHNT and CDR2 is YENEEA. This CDR3 has 13 residues. V shed 6 bases and J 7 bases; nucleotides not matched to a gene: 5. The CDR3: CASSPRGVGELFF. In DNA, the CDR3 is TGTGCCAGCAGTCCCCGGGGGGTCGGGGAGCTGTTTTTT.

The J gene is TRBJ1-2, the V gene TRBV29-1, with 12 bases that match TRBD1. The germline V gene has CDR1 SQVTM and CDR2 ANQGSEA. CDR3 length: 13 amino acids. The CDR3 protein is CAGLGQGAYGYTF. DNA for the CDR3: TGCGCCGGTTTGGGACAGGGGGCTTATGGCTACACCTTC.

About this clone: One end of the junction fails to match germline, which may point to a read error. This chain connects TRBV28 to TRBJ1-5; D not certain. This CDR3 has 14 amino acids. Per germline, CDR1 MDHEN and CDR2 SYDVKM. CDR3 protein: CASSFEGTPQLQHF. CDR3 in DNA: TGTGCCAGCAGTTTTGAGGGTACCCCTCAGCTCCAGCATTTT.

The chain combines TRBV7-2 with TRBJ1-2, with no clear D. Per germline, CDR1 SGHTA and CDR2 FQGNSA. Trimming cost V 5 bases and J 5 bases, with 12 bases left between them. This CDR3 spans 13 amino acids. The CDR3 is CASSKKGLYGYTF. The CDR3 coding sequence is TGTGCCAGCAGCAAGAAAGGGCTTTATGGCTACACCTTC.

This sequence joins TRBV30 and TRBJ2-1, with 11 nucleotides matching TRBD2. J gave up 6 bases and V 4 bases, and 5 bases lay outside the gene matches. The CDR3 is 14 amino acids. In germline, CDR1 is GTSNPN, CDR2 SVGIG (reference sequence). CDR3 coding DNA: TGTGCCTGGACTAGCGGGAGGAGAGGCAATGAGCAGTTCTTC. It is translated as CAWTSGRRGNEQFF.

This CDR3 reads CASKLGLRSGNTIYF. The CDR3 DNA follows: TGTGCCAGCAAGTTGGGATTGCGCTCTGGAAACACCATATATTTT. V is TRBV6-1 and J is TRBJ1-3, with D hard to call. CDR3 size: 15 residues. The germline V gene has CDR1 MNHNS and CDR2 SASEGT. Trimming cost V 7 bases and J 0 bases, with 13 bases left between them.

As concerns this clone: The germline gene is not matched at one end of the junction; a read error may be the cause. The same CDR3 is also encoded by other DNA sequences in this sample. This chain links TRBV14 with TRBJ2-5, with TRBD1 matching over 7 bases. The CDR3 extends over 14 amino acids. Germline loops: CDR1 SGHDN, CDR2 FVKESK. The DNA of the CDR3 is TGTGCCAGCAGCCAACTCGGGACAGAAGAGACTCAGTACTTC. Protein product: CASSQLGTEETQYF.

This clone was found many times. J is TRBJ2-7 and V is TRBV5-6, with D uncertain. Looked up from germline, CDR1 is SGHDT and CDR2 is YYEEEE. This CDR3 is built from 15 residues. Between the trimmed V and J ends, which lost 0 bases and 3 bases, there was a span of 13 bases. This CDR3 reads CASSLARTALYEQYF. CDR3 in DNA: TGTGCCAGCAGCTTGGCCAGGACGGCACTCTACGAGCAGTACTTC.

This clone was seen a few times. The chain has TRBV19 and TRBJ1-2; unclear D gene. This CDR3 has 12 amino acids. The V end lost 9 bases, the J end lost 2 bases, and 10 bases lay between the germline ends. Germline V CDR1 and CDR2: LNHDA, SQIVND (reference sequence). CDR3 residues: CASRRQNYGYTF. In DNA form, the CDR3 reads TGTGCCAGCCGACGGCAGAACTATGGCTACACCTTC.

CDR3 region: CATSRDLDRGGWPQHF. The CDR3 region has the DNA TGTGCCACCAGCAGAGATCTAGACAGGGGGGGATGGCCCCAGCATTTT. The genes are TRBV15 and TRBJ1-5; 9 nucleotides align to TRBD1. Trimming took 0 bases from V and 9 from J; bases not matched to a gene: 9. Germline V gives CDR1 LNHNV, CDR2 YYDKDF (reference sequence). The CDR3 length is 16 residues.

The chain recombines TRBV5-1 with TRBJ1-1; 9 nucleotides align to TRBD1. The CDR3 totals 13 residues. J gave up 6 bases and V 4 bases, and 4 bases lay outside the gene matches. Germline V gene lookup returns CDR1 SGHRS and CDR2 YFSETQ. The CDR3 region has the DNA TGCGCCAGCAGCCGGGGACAGGGTCCTGAAGCTTTCTTT. Translation: CASSRGQGPEAFF.

A note on this clone: A read error is possible here, since a much larger clone lies one base away. Other DNA sequences from this sample encode an identical CDR3 as well. For the CDR3, the DNA is TGTGCCTGGAGCTTACCTTTGGGACTTAACACCGAAGCTTTCTTT. Translation: CAWSLPLGLNTEAFF. The V gene is TRBV30, the J gene TRBJ1-1, with D maybe TRBD1 (5 bases). From germline, CDR1 is GTSNPN and CDR2 SVGIG (reference sequence). The CDR3 has 15 residues.

The chain combines TRBV10-3 with TRBJ2-5; D remains ambiguous. CDR1 is ENHRY, CDR2 SYGVKD, per germline. Trimming cost V 0 bases and J 7 bases, with 6 bases left between them. This CDR3 is 12 amino acids long. The CDR3: CAISESAGTQYF. The CDR3, as DNA: TGTGCCATCAGTGAGTCCGCAGGGACCCAGTACTTC.

J is TRBJ2-1 and V is TRBV5-6; 7 bases are a match to TRBD1. The CDR3 is 12 residues long. CDR1 SGHDT and CDR2 YYEEEE come from the germline V gene. The V and J ends lost 5 bases and 12 bases, in that order; junction bases with no gene match: 8. The CDR3 nucleotides read TGTGCCAGCAGACTACGACAGGGTCGGCAGTTCTTC. This encodes CASRLRQGRQFF.

As to this clone: Other DNA sequences in this specimen translate into the identical CDR3. This chain uses TRBV7-2 with TRBJ1-3; TRBD1 matches at 11 bases. After removal of 5 bases from V and 1 base from J, the junction contained 1 base not matched to a gene. The CDR3 is 15 amino acids. Germline CDR1 SGHTA, CDR2 FQGNSA. CDR3 sequence: CASSRDRGSGNTIYF. The CDR3 DNA follows: TGTGCCAGCAGCCGGGACAGGGGGTCTGGAAACACCATATATTTT.